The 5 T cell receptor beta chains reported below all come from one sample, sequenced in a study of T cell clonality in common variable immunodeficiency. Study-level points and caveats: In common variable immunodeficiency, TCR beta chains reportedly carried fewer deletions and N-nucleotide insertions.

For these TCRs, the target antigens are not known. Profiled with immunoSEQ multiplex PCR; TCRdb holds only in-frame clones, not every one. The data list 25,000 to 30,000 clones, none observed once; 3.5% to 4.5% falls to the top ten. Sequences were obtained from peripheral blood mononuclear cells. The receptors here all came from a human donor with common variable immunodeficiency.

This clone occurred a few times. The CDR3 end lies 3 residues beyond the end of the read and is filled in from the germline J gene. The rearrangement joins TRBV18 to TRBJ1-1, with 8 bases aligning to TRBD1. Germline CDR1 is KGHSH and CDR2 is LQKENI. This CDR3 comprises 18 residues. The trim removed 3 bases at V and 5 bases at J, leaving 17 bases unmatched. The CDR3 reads CASSPLTLGQAAWTEAFF. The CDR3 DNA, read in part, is TGTGCCAGCTCACCCCTGACGCTGGGACAGGCGGCTTGGACTGAA.

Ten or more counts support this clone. The CDR3 here is CSVDSYNEQFF. Partial CDR3 DNA: TGCAGCGTTGACAGTTACAATGAG. This sequence joins TRBV29-1 and TRBJ2-1; no clear D gene. The read stops 3 residues short of the end of the CDR3; the missing end is completed from the germline J gene. CDR3 length: 11 residues. Trimming cost V 3 bases and J 4 bases, with 4 bases left between them. Germline-derived CDR1 and CDR2 are SQVTM and ANQGSEA.

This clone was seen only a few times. The CDR3 DNA, read in part, is TGTGCCTGGAGTGTAGTTCGGGGGAAGAGCACAGATACG. This gives the protein CAWSVVRGKSTDT. The full CDR3 reads CAWSVVRGKSTDTQYF. The chain joins TRBV30 to TRBJ2-3; TRBD2 might be the D (6 bases). The observed sequence ends 3 residues before the CDR3 terminus, with the missing tail filled in from the germline J gene. The ends were cut back, 0 bases at V and 0 bases at J, with 13 bases in the middle. The CDR3 spans 16 residues. Germline CDR1 is GTSNPN and CDR2 is SVGIG (reference sequence). Full variable domain (outside the CDR3, taken from reference TRBV30 and TRBJ2-3): SQTIHQWPATLVQPVGSPLSLECTVEGTSNPNLYWYRQAAGRGLQLLFYSVGIGQISSEVPQNLSASRPQDRQFILSSKKLLLSDSGFYLCAWSVVRGKSTDTQYFGPGTRLTVL.

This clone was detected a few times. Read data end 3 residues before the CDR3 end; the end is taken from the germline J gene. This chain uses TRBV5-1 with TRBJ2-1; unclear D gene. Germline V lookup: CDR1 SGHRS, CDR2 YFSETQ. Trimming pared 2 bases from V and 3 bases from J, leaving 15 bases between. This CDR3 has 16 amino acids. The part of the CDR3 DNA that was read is TGCGCCAGCAGCTTATATTGGGCAGAGGACTACAATGAG. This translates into CASSLYWAEDYNE. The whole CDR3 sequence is CASSLYWAEDYNEQFF.

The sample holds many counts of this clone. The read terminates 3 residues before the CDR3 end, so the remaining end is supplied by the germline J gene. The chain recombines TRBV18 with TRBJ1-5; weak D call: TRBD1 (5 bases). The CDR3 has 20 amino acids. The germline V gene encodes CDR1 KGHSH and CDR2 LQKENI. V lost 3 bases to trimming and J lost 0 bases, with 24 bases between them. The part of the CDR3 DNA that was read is TGTGCCAGCTCACCGATCACTCCAGGGCCAGCTCCTTATAGCAATCAGCCC. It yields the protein CASSPITPGPAPYSNQP. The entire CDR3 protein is CASSPITPGPAPYSNQPQHF.